Presented here are 5 T cell receptor beta chains from one specimen sequenced in a study of CD8 T cells in ankylosing spondylitis. TCRdb itself ran the 5' RACE reads through MiXCR, one entry per CDR3 protein. The profile shows 380,000 or so distinct CDR3 sequences, more than 20% of them singletons. The sequencing input was blood, either unsorted or a sorted T cell fraction (not recorded which). These receptor sequences come from a male donor with ankylosing spondylitis or in good health (not recorded which).

A few counts support this clonotype. The V and J genes are TRBV29-1 and TRBJ1-2; perhaps TRBD1 as D (5 bases). The germline V and J ends were trimmed by 4 bases and 0 bases, with 9 bases remaining between them. Germline V gene sequence: CDR1 SQVTM, CDR2 ANQGSEA. The CDR3 has 13 residues. CDR3: CSVGTDTNYGYTF. The CDR3 DNA is TGCAGCGTTGGGACGGACACTAACTATGGCTACACCTTC. The variable domain in full, with the rest retrieved from reference TRBV29-1 and TRBJ1-2, is SAVISQKPSRDICQRGTSLTIQCQVDSQVTMMFWYRQQPGQSLTLIATANQGSEATYESGFVIDKFPISRPNLTFSTLTVSNMSPEDSSIYLCSVGTDTNYGYTFGSGTRLTVV.

V gene TRBV4-1 combines with J gene TRBJ1-2; D is ambiguous. CDR1 and CDR2 (germline): MGHRA, YSYEKL. The CDR3 runs to 16 residues. Deletions cut 2 bases from V and 3 bases from J, with 16 bases between. The CDR3 nucleotides read TGCGCCAGCAGCCAACTAACTCCCGGGATATACTATGGCTACACCTTC. Translated: CASSQLTPGIYYGYTF.

Only a few counts were recorded for this clonotype. This chain joins TRBV6-6 and TRBJ2-7, with D possibly TRBD2 on 6 matching bases. The germline V and J ends were trimmed by 8 bases and 2 bases, with 10 bases remaining between them. Germline lookup yields CDR1 MNHNY and CDR2 SVGAGI (reference sequence). This CDR3 has 12 residues. CDR3 protein: CASRSGAYEQYF. Here the CDR3 DNA reads TGTGCCAGCCGCTCGGGAGCCTACGAGCAGTACTTC.

The rearrangement uses TRBV11-2 and TRBJ2-5; D may be TRBD1 or TRBD2 (5 bases each). The CDR3 has 17 residues. Germline CDR1 SGHAT, CDR2 FQNNGV. The V end lost 2 bases, the J end lost 5 bases, and 21 bases lay between the germline ends. The CDR3 DNA reads as TGTGCCAGCAGCTTATCCTCGACGGGGACGGAAGGGGAGACCCAGTACTTC. Translating it yields CASSLSSTGTEGETQYF.

The genes are TRBV7-8 and TRBJ2-3; the D call may be TRBD1 or TRBD2 (5 bases each). The CDR3 is 18 residues long. Per the germline V gene, CDR1 is SGHVS and CDR2 is FQNEAQ. Trimming stripped 2 bases from V and 2 bases from J, with 20 bases between. For the CDR3, the DNA is TGTGCCAGCAGCTTATTAGCGAGGGGTGCCCCTCTCACAGATACGCAGTATTTT. This encodes CASSLLARGAPLTDTQYF. The whole variable domain, filled in from reference TRBV7-8 and TRBJ2-3, reads GAGVSQSPRYKVAKRGQDVALRCDPISGHVSLFWYQQALGQGPEFLTYFQNEAQLDKSGLPSDRFFAERPEGSVSTLKIQRTQQEDSAVYLCASSLLARGAPLTDTQYFGPGTRLTVL.